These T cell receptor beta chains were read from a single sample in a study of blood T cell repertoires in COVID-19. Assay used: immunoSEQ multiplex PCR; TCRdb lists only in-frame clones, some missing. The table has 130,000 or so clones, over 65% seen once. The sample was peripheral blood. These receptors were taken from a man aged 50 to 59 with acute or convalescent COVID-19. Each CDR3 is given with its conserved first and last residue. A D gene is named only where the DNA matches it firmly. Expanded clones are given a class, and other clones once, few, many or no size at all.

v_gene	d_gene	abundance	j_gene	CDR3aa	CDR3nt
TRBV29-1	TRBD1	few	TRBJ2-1	CSVVDGTGIYNEQFF	TGCAGCGTTGTGGACGGGACAGGGATCTACAATGAGCAGTTCTTC
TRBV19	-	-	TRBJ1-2	CASSTTAGNYGYTF	TGTGCCAGTAGTACGACGGCGGGAAACTATGGCTACACCTTC
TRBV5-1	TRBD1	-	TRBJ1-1	CASSLSPGTGLLNTEAFF	TGCGCCAGCAGCCTATCGCCAGGGACAGGGCTTTTGAACACTGAAGCTTTCTTT
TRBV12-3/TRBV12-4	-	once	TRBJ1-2	CASRLQGREGYTF	TGTGCCAGCAGGCTACAGGGAAGAGAAGGCTACACCTTC
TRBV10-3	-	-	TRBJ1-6	CAISESSAGSPLHF	TGTGCCATCAGTGAGTCCAGTGCGGGGTCACCCCTCCACTTT
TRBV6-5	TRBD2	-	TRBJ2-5	CASTRLAGEETQYF	TGTGCCAGCACAAGACTAGCGGGGGAAGAGACCCAGTACTTC
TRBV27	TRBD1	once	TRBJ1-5	CASSPRTGIGDQPQHF	TGTGCCAGCAGTCCAAGGACAGGGATAGGCGATCAGCCCCAGCATTTT
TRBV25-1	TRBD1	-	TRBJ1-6	CASSDPRTGQDGSPLHF	TGTGCCAGCAGTGACCCCCGGACAGGGCAGGACGGTTCACCCCTCCACTTT
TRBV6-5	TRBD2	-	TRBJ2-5	CASSFPGTSETQYF	TGTGCCAGCAGTTTCCCCGGGACTAGCGAGACCCAGTACTTC
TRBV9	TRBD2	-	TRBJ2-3	CASSVTSGTDTQYF	TGTGCCAGCAGCGTAACTAGCGGCACAGATACGCAGTATTTT
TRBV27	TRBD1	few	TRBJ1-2	CASSSPGGQGYTF	TGTGCCAGCAGTTCACCAGGGGGCCAGGGCTACACCTTC
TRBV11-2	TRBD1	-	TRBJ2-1	CASSSRDRGSNEQFF	TGTGCCAGCAGCTCTCGGGACAGGGGGTCGAATGAGCAGTTCTTC
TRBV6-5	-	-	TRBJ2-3	CASSYDLTDTQYF	TGTGCCAGCAGTTACGACTTGACAGATACGCAGTATTTT
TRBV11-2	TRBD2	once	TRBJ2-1	CASRLLAGGREQFF	TGTGCCAGCCGCCTGCTAGCGGGGGGACGGGAGCAGTTCTTC
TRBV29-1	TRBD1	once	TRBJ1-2	CSVPTTGGYGYTF	TGCAGCGTTCCTACGACAGGGGGCTATGGCTACACCTTC
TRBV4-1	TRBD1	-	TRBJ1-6	CASSQEGQGGSPLHF	TGCGCCAGCAGCCAAGAGGGACAGGGAGGTTCACCCCTCCACTTT
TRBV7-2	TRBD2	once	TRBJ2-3	CASDRGAGGRDTQYF	TGTGCCAGCGACCGGGGAGCGGGGGGGCGGGATACGCAGTATTTT
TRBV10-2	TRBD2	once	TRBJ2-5	CASSNLAGGEGQETQYF	TGCGCCAGCTCGAACCTAGCGGGGGGTGAAGGACAAGAGACCCAGTACTTC
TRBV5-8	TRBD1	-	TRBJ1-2	CASSHKQGSYGYTF	TGTGCCAGCAGTCATAAACAGGGGAGCTATGGCTACACCTTC
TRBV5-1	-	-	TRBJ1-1	CASSLIQNTEAFF	TGCGCCAGCAGCTTGATACAGAACACTGAAGCTTTCTTT
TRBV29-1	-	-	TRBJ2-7	CSVEVGARTWYEQYF	TGCAGCGTTGAGGTTGGGGCTAGAACGTGGTACGAGCAGTACTTC
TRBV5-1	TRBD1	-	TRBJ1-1	CASSFLPGQGTEAFF	TGCGCCAGCAGCTTCCTGCCGGGACAGGGGACTGAAGCTTTCTTT
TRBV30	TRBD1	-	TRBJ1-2	CAWNPGQGNYGYTF	TGTGCCTGGAACCCCGGACAGGGTAACTATGGCTACACCTTC
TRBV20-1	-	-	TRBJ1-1	CSARMSSGAFF	TGCAGTGCTAGAATGTCATCGGGAGCTTTCTTT
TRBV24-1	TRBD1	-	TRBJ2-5	CATSDYRGETQYF	TGTGCCACCAGTGATTACAGGGGGGAGACCCAGTACTTC
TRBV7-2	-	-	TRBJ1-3	CASSLNGWAYSGNTIYF	TGTGCCAGCAGCTTAAATGGGTGGGCTTACTCTGGAAACACCATATATTTT
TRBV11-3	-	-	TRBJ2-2	CASSYAGGTGELFF	TGTGCCAGCAGCTATGCAGGGGGGACCGGGGAGCTGTTTTTT
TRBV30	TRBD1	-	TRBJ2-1	CAWSGQGAPSAPNEQFF	TGTGCCTGGAGCGGACAGGGGGCCCCTTCCGCGCCCAATGAGCAGTTCTTC
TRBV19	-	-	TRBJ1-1	CASSIWGSLNTEAFF	TGTGCCAGTAGTATATGGGGCAGCCTGAACACTGAAGCTTTCTTT
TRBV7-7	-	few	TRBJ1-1	CASSLSLNTEAFF	TGTGCCAGCAGCCTTTCCCTTAACACTGAAGCTTTCTTT
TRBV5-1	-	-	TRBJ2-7	CASSLDTGSYEQYF	TGCGCCAGCAGCTTAGACACAGGCTCCTACGAGCAGTACTTC
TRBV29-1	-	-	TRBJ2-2	CSPRGGELFF	TGCAGCCCCCGGGGCGGGGAGCTGTTTTTT
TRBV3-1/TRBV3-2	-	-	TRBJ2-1	CASSQGGGLPRGQFF	TGTGCCAGCAGCCAAGGGGGTGGGCTACCAAGGGGGCAGTTCTTC
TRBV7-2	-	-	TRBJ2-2	CASSLRYGELFF	TGTGCCAGCAGCTTACGTTACGGGGAGCTGTTTTTT
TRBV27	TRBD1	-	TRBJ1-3	CASSRTGAGNTIYF	TGTGCCAGCAGTAGGACAGGGGCTGGAAACACCATATATTTT
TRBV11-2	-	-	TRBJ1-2	CASSLSGDNYGYTF	TGTGCCAGCAGCTTGTCAGGGGATAACTATGGCTACACCTTC
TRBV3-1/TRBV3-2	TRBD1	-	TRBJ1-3	CASSPGQRNTIYF	TGTGCCAGCAGCCCGGGACAGAGAAACACCATATATTTT
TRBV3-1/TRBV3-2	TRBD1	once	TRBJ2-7	CASSQFGQGVREQYF	TGTGCCAGCAGCCAATTCGGACAGGGGGTTAGAGAGCAGTACTTC
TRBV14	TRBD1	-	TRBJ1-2	CASSQDTGQGVGYTF	TGTGCCAGCAGCCAAGATACAGGACAGGGAGTAGGCTACACCTTC
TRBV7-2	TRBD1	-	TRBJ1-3	CASSTTGGFGNTIYF	TGTGCCAGCAGCACCACAGGGGGCTTTGGAAACACCATATATTTT
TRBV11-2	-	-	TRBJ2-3	CASSLEGGFQGTDTQYF	TGTGCCAGCAGCTTAGAGGGGGGTTTCCAAGGGACAGATACGCAGTATTTT
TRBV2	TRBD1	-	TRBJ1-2	CASSGSPGQIYGYTF	TGTGCCAGCAGTGGTTCTCCGGGACAGATATATGGCTACACCTTC
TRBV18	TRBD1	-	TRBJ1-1	CASSPDRGLVTEAFF	TGTGCCAGCTCACCAGACAGGGGGCTGGTCACTGAAGCTTTCTTT
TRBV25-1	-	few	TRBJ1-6	CASSTRTGGSSPLHF	TGTGCCAGCAGTACACGGACGGGAGGTTCTTCCCCCCTCCACTTT
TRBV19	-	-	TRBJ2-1	CASSLLSGEQFF	TGTGCCAGTAGTCTGCTTAGCGGTGAGCAGTTCTTC